One and the same sample provided the 16 T cell receptor beta chains below, sequenced in a study of CD8 T cells in ankylosing spondylitis. From the 5' RACE reads, TCRdb called clonotypes with MiXCR, one entry per CDR3 protein. The sample carries 250,000 to 350,000 distinct CDR3 sequences, roughly 20% recorded once. Sequencing input: blood, either unsorted or a sorted T cell fraction (not recorded which). These receptor sequences come from a male donor with ankylosing spondylitis or in good health (not recorded which).

This clonotype was seen a handful of times. The chain links TRBV9 to TRBJ1-3; 7 bases are shared with TRBD1. Germline CDR1 is SGDLS and CDR2 is YYNGEE. The CDR3 loop spans 15 amino acids. V lost 3 bases, J lost 0 bases, and 3 bases stayed unmatched. CDR3 DNA: TGTGCCAGCAGCGACAGGGGCGGCTCTGGAAACACCATATATTTT. This translates into CASSDRGGSGNTIYF.

This clonotype appeared many times. The rearrangement uses TRBV29-1 and TRBJ2-1; D remains unclear. V dropped 7 bases and J dropped 3 bases, with 7 bases sitting between them. The V gene's germline CDR1 is SQVTM and CDR2 ANQGSEA. This CDR3 is built from 11 residues. In DNA, the CDR3 is TGCAGCGCCGGGTTCTACAATGAGCAGTTCTTC. Protein product: CSAGFYNEQFF.

This clonotype has just a few counts. This rearrangement joins TRBV11-2 to TRBJ2-7; D not certain. V shed 0 bases and J shed 3 bases, with 12 bases lying between them. The CDR3 contains 15 residues. Germline lookup yields CDR1 SGHAT and CDR2 FQNNGV. The CDR3 coding sequence is TGTGCCAGCAGCTTAGATTCGGGTCAATTCTACGAGCAGTACGTC. Encoded protein: CASSLDSGQFYEQYV.

The chain couples TRBV5-1 to TRBJ2-1; TRBD2 matches at 12 bases. Germline CDR1 is SGHRS and CDR2 is YFSETQ. V shed 0 bases, J shed 8 bases, and the junction held 3 bases outside the gene matches. The CDR3 contains 15 residues. CDR3 protein: CASSLETSGSYEQFF. CDR3 DNA sequence: TGCGCCAGCAGCTTGGAGACTAGCGGGAGCTATGAGCAGTTCTTC. Full variable domain (rest looked up from reference TRBV5-1 and TRBJ2-1): KAGVTQTPRYLIKTRGQQVTLSCSPISGHRSVSWYQQTPGQGLQFLFEYFSETQRNKGNFPGRFSGRQFSNSRSEMNVSTLELGDSALYLCASSLETSGSYEQFFGPGTRLTVL.

V and J are TRBV29-1 and TRBJ1-1, with D tentatively TRBD1 (6 bases). There are 13 residues in the CDR3. The V end was cut by 6 bases, the J end by 8 bases, with 19 bases between. Germline V gives CDR1 SQVTM, CDR2 ANQGSEA. The CDR3 DNA sequence: TGCAGCGTCGCTAGCGCCCAGGGGCGCGAAGCTTTCTTT. Translating it yields CSVASAQGREAFF.

The chain recombines TRBV7-9 with TRBJ2-1, with 11 bases aligning to TRBD2. Germline values: CDR1 SEHNR, CDR2 FQNEAQ (reference sequence). The CDR3 has 14 amino acids. Trimming cost V 11 bases and J 3 bases; bases outside gene matches: 6. The CDR3 nucleotides read TGTGCCGGAGGGGGGACTAGCGGCTACAATGAGCAGTTCTTC. Translated, it gives CAGGGTSGYNEQFF. The variable domain in full, with the rest retrieved from reference TRBV7-9 and TRBJ2-1, is DTGVSQNPRHKITKRGQNVTFRCDPISEHNRLYWYRQTLGQGPEFLTYFQNEAQLEKSRLLSDRFSAERPKGSFSTLEIQRTEQGDSAMYLCAGGGTSGYNEQFFGPGTRLTVL.

With respect to this clonotype: Germline and junction disagree at one end, which may indicate a read error. The chain carries TRBV20-1 and TRBJ1-2, with TRBD1 matching 7 bases. This CDR3 comprises 16 residues. Germline V gene lookup returns CDR1 DFQATT and CDR2 SNEGSKA (reference sequence). Written as DNA, the CDR3 is TGCAGTGCTAGAGGGTCGCGATCAGGGGGGTACTATGTCTACACCTTC. It translates to CSARGSRSGGYYVYTF.

This clonotype occurred a few times. The CDR3 coding sequence is TGCGCCAGCAGCTTGGCCATGGATACGCAGTATTTT. This sequence encodes CASSLAMDTQYF. The V and J genes are TRBV5-1 and TRBJ2-3; D not resolved. The CDR3 is made up of 12 amino acids. V was pared by 0 bases and J by 6 bases, with 5 bases between. Germline CDR1 and CDR2: SGHRS and YFSETQ.

This clonotype was counted between two and nine times. The chain joins TRBV15 to TRBJ2-5, with a tentative D call TRBD2 (5 bases). V gave up 5 bases and J gave up 5 bases, with 18 bases separating them. The CDR3 covers 15 residues. CDR1 is LNHNV, CDR2 YYDKDF, per germline (reference sequence). CDR3 residues: CATSRGFRDRETQYF. CDR3 bases: TGTGCCACCAGCCGCGGGTTTCGGGATCGCGAGACCCAGTACTTC.

This clonotype was counted a few times. This sequence joins TRBV7-2 and TRBJ2-6; the D is unclear. V dropped 5 bases and J dropped 0 bases, with 5 bases sitting between them. The CDR3 contains 14 residues. CDR1 SGHTA and CDR2 FQGNSA come from the germline V gene. The DNA for the CDR3 is TGTGCCAGCAGCCCTTTCTCTGGGGCCAACGTCCTGACTTTC. Amino acids: CASSPFSGANVLTF.

The chain couples TRBV12-3 or TRBV12-4 to TRBJ1-5; 8 bases fit TRBD1. J gave up 6 bases and V 1 base, and 5 bases lay outside the gene matches. This CDR3 region has 15 residues. Here the CDR3 reads CASSLGQGRVQPQHF. CDR3 nucleotides: TGTGCCAGCAGTTTAGGACAGGGGAGGGTTCAGCCCCAGCATTTT.

This clonotype was seen only a few times. This rearrangement joins TRBV20-1 to TRBJ2-7; 10 positions agree with TRBD2. CDR1 and CDR2 (germline): DFQATT, SNEGSKA (reference sequence). With 3 bases clipped from V and 6 bases from J, the junction kept 8 bases outside the gene matches. The length of the CDR3 is 14 residues. This CDR3 is CSARERGLAFEQYV. In nucleotides, the CDR3 is TGCAGTGCTAGGGAAAGGGGACTAGCGTTCGAGCAGTACGTC.

In its sample, this clonotype was seen a few times. V gene TRBV24-1 combines with J gene TRBJ1-6, with D possibly matching TRBD1 (6 bases). With 3 bases removed from V and 5 bases from J, the gap between germline ends came to 25 bases. From germline, CDR1 is KGHDR and CDR2 SFDVKD. The CDR3 covers 20 residues. The CDR3 DNA is TGTGCCACCAGTGATAGACAAGAGGAGCAGGGGTATAGGAATAATTCACCCCTCCACTTT. The encoded protein is CATSDRQEEQGYRNNSPLHF.

This clonotype was seen ten or more times. The CDR3 DNA reads TGTGCCAGCAGCCAAGATTTAGGGTCCGGGCAGCCCCAGCATTTT. Encoded protein: CASSQDLGSGQPQHF. The gene calls are TRBV3-1 and TRBJ1-5; no definite D call. Trimming took off 0 bases at V and 7 bases at J, with 13 bases between the two ends. The CDR3 has 15 amino acids. Germline CDR1 LGHDT, CDR2 YNNKEL (reference sequence).

This clonotype has a single count. The chain employs TRBV3-1 and TRBJ1-6; D is unresolved. Germline V gene data show CDR1 as LGHDT and CDR2 as YNNKEL (reference sequence). The V end lost 4 bases, the J end lost 10 bases, and 11 bases lay between the germline ends. The CDR3 is 13 amino acids. CDR3 coding DNA: TGTGCCAGCAGCCCCGGTGGCGTCTCACCCCTCCACTTT. Translation gives CASSPGGVSPLHF.

This clonotype was counted a few times. The chain joins TRBV5-1 to TRBJ2-4; possibly TRBD1 for D (6 bases). This CDR3 is built from 18 residues. The V and J ends lost 1 base and 0 bases respectively, with 17 bases between them. Germline V lookup: CDR1 SGHRS, CDR2 YFSETQ. The CDR3 here is CASSLMPQGSGAKNIQYF. For the CDR3, the DNA is TGCGCCAGCAGCTTGATGCCTCAGGGGAGTGGAGCCAAAAACATTCAGTACTTC.